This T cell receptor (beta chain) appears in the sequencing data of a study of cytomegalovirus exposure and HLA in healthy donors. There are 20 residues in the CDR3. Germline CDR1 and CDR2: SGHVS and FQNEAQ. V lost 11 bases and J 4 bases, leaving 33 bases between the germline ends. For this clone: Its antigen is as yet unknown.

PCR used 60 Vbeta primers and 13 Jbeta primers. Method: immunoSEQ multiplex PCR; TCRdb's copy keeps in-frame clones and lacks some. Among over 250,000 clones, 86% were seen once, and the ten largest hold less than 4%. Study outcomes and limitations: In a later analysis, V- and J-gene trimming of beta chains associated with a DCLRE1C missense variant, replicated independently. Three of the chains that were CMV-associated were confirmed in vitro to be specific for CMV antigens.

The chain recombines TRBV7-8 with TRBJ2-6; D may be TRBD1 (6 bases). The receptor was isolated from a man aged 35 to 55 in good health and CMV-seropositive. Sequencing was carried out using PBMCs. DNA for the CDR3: TGTGCCGGCCAACGCATTCCCAAAGGGGGATCCCACCCCGGGGCCAACGTCCTGACTTTC. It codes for CAGQRIPKGGSHPGANVLTF.